Shown below are 18 T cell receptor beta chains from a single sample sequenced in a study of shared clonotypes between healthy human individuals. The protocol was immunoSEQ multiplex PCR, while the TCRdb copy is restricted to in-frame clones and leaves out a portion. The data contain hundreds of thousands of clones, approximately 96% of them singletons. The naive CD8 population came from CD45RO-negative cells selected for CCR7, without terminally differentiated effector memory CD45RA+ cells. Material for sequencing was naive CD8+ T cells sorted from blood. All receptors derive from a woman under 40 in good health.

V is TRBV4-1 and J is TRBJ2-5; D is undetermined. Germline CDR1 is MGHRA and CDR2 is YSYEKL. Trimming left V 4 bases short and J 5 bases short, with 8 bases between. The CDR3 is made up of 12 amino acids. CDR3 coding DNA: TGCGCCAGCAGCCGCGAACAGGAGACCCAGTACTTC. Translated: CASSREQETQYF.

V is TRBV7-6 and J is TRBJ2-3; D unclear. CDR1 SGHVS and CDR2 FNYEAQ come from the germline V gene. The V end lost 1 base, the J end lost 4 bases, and 6 bases lay between the germline ends. CDR3 length: 13 residues. DNA for the CDR3: TGTGCCAGCAGCTTAGAGGTTTCAGATACGCAGTATTTT. Translation gives CASSLEVSDTQYF.

The rearrangement links TRBV11-2 to TRBJ2-7; D is unresolved. Germline values: CDR1 SGHAT, CDR2 FQNNGV. The CDR3 is 15 amino acids. The V and J ends lost 1 base and 0 bases respectively, with 10 bases between them. Here the CDR3 reads CASSLVPGDSYEQYF. CDR3 bases: TGTGCCAGCAGCTTAGTGCCAGGTGACTCCTACGAGCAGTACTTC.

For this clone: The same CDR3 can be traced to other DNA sequences in this sample. The CDR3 DNA follows: TGTGCCAGCAGCGTAGTTCAGAACACTGAAGCTTTCTTT. Translation: CASSVVQNTEAFF. The chain links TRBV9 to TRBJ1-1, with D uncertain. Germline CDR1 SGDLS, CDR2 YYNGEE. CDR3 size: 13 residues. The germline V and J ends were trimmed by 0 bases and 1 base, with 4 bases remaining between them.

This chain connects TRBV7-9 to TRBJ2-7; D is unresolved. The CDR3 length is 14 residues. The V end was cut by 6 bases, the J end by 7 bases, with 19 bases between. Germline CDR1 and CDR2: SEHNR and FQNEAQ (reference sequence). CDR3 protein: CASSQDGRPWEQYF. CDR3 nucleotide sequence: TGTGCCAGCAGTCAGGATGGGCGCCCGTGGGAGCAGTACTTC. Full variable domain (outside the CDR3, taken from reference TRBV7-9 and TRBJ2-7): DTGVSQNPRHKITKRGQNVTFRCDPISEHNRLYWYRQTLGQGPEFLTYFQNEAQLEKSRLLSDRFSAERPKGSFSTLEIQRTEQGDSAMYLCASSQDGRPWEQYFGPGTRLTVT.

This sequence joins TRBV11-2 and TRBJ2-5; D not certain. The CDR3 is 15 residues long. CDR1 and CDR2 (germline): SGHAT, FQNNGV. Trimming shortened V by 1 base and J by 4 bases, and 13 bases separated the two germline ends. This chain's CDR3 is CASSLVPTSGETQYF. DNA for the CDR3: TGTGCCAGCAGCTTAGTTCCTACGTCGGGAGAGACCCAGTACTTC.

This rearrangement joins TRBV27 to TRBJ1-1, with D tentatively TRBD1 (6 bases). Trimming cost V 3 bases and J 5 bases, with 10 bases left between them. CDR3 length: 13 amino acids. The germline CDR1 and CDR2 sequences are MNHEY and SMNVEV (reference sequence). The CDR3 region is CASSFQGRTEAFF. The CDR3 DNA reads as TGTGCCAGCAGTTTTCAGGGGCGGACTGAAGCTTTCTTT.

This chain connects TRBV6-4 to TRBJ2-7, with 7 bases lining up with TRBD1. In germline, CDR1 is MRHNA, CDR2 SNTAGT. The V segment lost 11 bases and the J segment 5 bases; nucleotides outside the gene matches: 9. The CDR3 has 12 amino acids. CDR3 DNA sequence: TGTGCCGGATCGACAGGGCTCGACGAGCAGTACTTC. Protein product: CAGSTGLDEQYF.

The chain has TRBV9 and TRBJ1-2; D gene uncertain. V lost 0 bases to trimming and J lost 3 bases, with 12 bases between them. Germline-derived CDR1 and CDR2 are SGDLS and YYNGEE. The CDR3 has 15 residues. The CDR3 loop is CASSVGRTEYYGYTF. CDR3 sequence (DNA): TGTGCCAGCAGCGTAGGCCGGACGGAATACTATGGCTACACCTTC.

V is TRBV9 and J is TRBJ2-5, with 7 bases that match TRBD2. The CDR3 spans 15 residues. The V and J ends lost 6 bases and 3 bases, in that order; junction bases with no gene match: 11. Per germline, CDR1 SGDLS and CDR2 YYNGEE. CDR3 protein: CASTGSSSGEETQYF. The CDR3 DNA sequence: TGTGCCAGCACCGGTTCGTCCAGCGGGGAAGAGACCCAGTACTTC.

This chain uses TRBV4-1 with TRBJ2-7; possible D gene TRBD2, 6 bases. Germline CDR1 and CDR2: MGHRA and YSYEKL. The V gene lost 2 bases and the J gene lost 7 bases, with 18 bases spanning the gap. The CDR3 is 15 amino acids. CDR3 in DNA: TGCGCCAGCAGCCAATCGGGACTGCCGCAGAGGGAGCAGTACTTC. As protein: CASSQSGLPQREQYF.

This sequence joins TRBV27 and TRBJ2-2; D not resolved. V shed 2 bases and J shed 2 bases, with 9 bases lying between them. This CDR3 is built from 15 residues. Germline CDR1 is MNHEY and CDR2 is SMNVEV (reference sequence). The CDR3 loop reads CASSLIGTNTGELFF. The CDR3, as DNA: TGTGCCAGCAGTTTAATAGGAACCAACACCGGGGAGCTGTTTTTT.

The chain links TRBV9 to TRBJ1-2, with 8 bases matching TRBD1. The CDR3 length is 13 residues. The germline CDR1 and CDR2 sequences are SGDLS and YYNGEE. With 4 bases clipped from V and 8 bases from J, the junction kept 7 bases outside the gene matches. The CDR3 protein is CASSLDREGGYTF. The CDR3 bases are TGTGCCAGCAGCCTGGACAGGGAAGGAGGCTACACCTTC.

V is TRBV7-9 and J is TRBJ2-5; D may match TRBD1 or TRBD2 (6 bases each). Between the trimmed V and J ends, which lost 5 bases and 7 bases, there was a span of 14 bases. This CDR3 has 13 residues. Germline lookup yields CDR1 SEHNR and CDR2 FQNEAQ (reference sequence). The CDR3: CASSEGGSRTQYF. The CDR3 nucleotides read TGTGCCAGCAGCGAAGGGGGGTCTCGGACCCAGTACTTC.

The rearrangement uses TRBV9 and TRBJ2-3; D not certain. The CDR3 length is 14 residues. The germline V and J ends were trimmed by 3 bases and 2 bases, with 10 bases remaining between them. Germline CDR1 and CDR2: SGDLS and YYNGEE. The CDR3, as DNA: TGTGCCAGCAGCGCCCATCGATACACAGATACGCAGTATTTT. It encodes CASSAHRYTDTQYF.

This sequence joins TRBV28 and TRBJ2-1, with TRBD2 matching over 9 bases. The length of the CDR3 is 14 residues. V was clipped by 5 bases and J by 7 bases; unmatched bases: 6. The germline CDR1 and CDR2 sequences are MDHEN and SYDVKM. The DNA for the CDR3 is TGTGCCAGCAGTGATAGCGGGAGTCGGAATGAGCAGTTCTTC. It is translated as CASSDSGSRNEQFF.

CDR3 bases: TGTGCCAGCAGTTTACCGACGGGACAAAGGGGGCAGTACTTC. Translation gives CASSLPTGQRGQYF. The chain combines TRBV28 with TRBJ2-7, with a tentative D call TRBD1 (6 bases). Germline V lookup: CDR1 MDHEN, CDR2 SYDVKM. The CDR3 consists of 14 residues. The V gene lost 2 bases and the J gene lost 9 bases, with 17 bases spanning the gap. The full variable domain, its missing parts supplied by reference TRBV28 and TRBJ2-7, is DVKVTQSSRYLVKRTGEKVFLECVQDMDHENMFWYRQDPGLGLRLIYFSYDVKMKEKGDIPEGYSVSREKKERFSLILESASTNQTSMYLCASSLPTGQRGQYFGPGTRLTVT.

This chain uses TRBV6-1 with TRBJ2-7, with 7 bases lining up with TRBD1. The length of the CDR3 is 15 residues. Germline V gene lookup returns CDR1 MNHNS and CDR2 SASEGT. With V trimmed by 8 bases and J by 1 base, 11 bases remained unmatched. The CDR3 DNA reads TGTGCCAGCCCCCCCGGGACAGCAATTTCCTACGAGCAGTACTTC. This translates into CASPPGTAISYEQYF.